A selection of T cell receptor beta chains follows, all from one sample in a study of chemoradiotherapy in HPV16-positive cancers. TCRdb's table, derived via immunoSEQ multiplex PCR, lists solely in-frame clones and lacks some. Altogether over a thousand clones are present, roughly nine tenths being singletons, with the ten largest covering 3% to 4%. The starting material was tumor tissue, obtained from a patient who underwent chemoradiotherapy. These receptors were taken from a human donor with HPV-associated anogenital cancer. The CDR3 runs from the conserved cysteine through the conserved F or W. The D gene is left open where the match is weak. Clone size is stated in some rows and not others, as once, few, many or a class when expanded.

cdr3_aa cdr3_nt clone_size d_call j_call v_call
CASSLATRTYEQYF TGTGCCAGCAGCTTAGCGACTAGGACCTACGAGCAGTACTTC NA NA TRBJ2-7 TRBV7-8
CASSSRQGVRNTIYF TGTGCCAGCAGTTCCCGACAGGGGGTCAGAAACACCATATATTTT NA TRBD1 TRBJ1-3 TRBV6-5
CASSTGHFSSGANVLTF TGTGCCAGCAGTACGGGACACTTTAGCTCTGGGGCCAACGTCCTGACTTTC NA NA TRBJ2-6 TRBV27
CASSGTYTEAFF TGCGCCAGCAGTGGCACATACACTGAAGCTTTCTTT NA NA TRBJ1-1 TRBV10-2
CASESGANTGELFF TGTGCCAGCGAATCAGGGGCGAACACCGGGGAGCTGTTTTTT NA NA TRBJ2-2 TRBV2
CASSLVRDRGLHQPQHF TGTGCCAGCAGCTTAGTCCGGGACAGGGGACTACATCAGCCCCAGCATTTT NA TRBD1 TRBJ1-5 TRBV11-2
CASPPPGADTEAFF TGTGCCAGCCCGCCCCCAGGGGCGGACACTGAAGCTTTCTTT once NA TRBJ1-1 TRBV28
CASSSPDSDPETQYF TGTGCCAGCAGTTCTCCGGACTCCGATCCGGAGACCCAGTACTTC NA NA TRBJ2-5 TRBV5-4
CASSLVSGKGGYTF TGTGCCAGCAGCTTAGTATCAGGGAAGGGTGGCTACACCTTC once NA TRBJ1-2 TRBV13
CASSPNSGVYYNEQFF TGTGCCAGCAGCCCCAATTCCGGGGTTTACTACAATGAGCAGTTCTTC NA NA TRBJ2-1 TRBV9
CASSPGLAGAGNEQFF TGTGCCAGCAGCCCGGGACTAGCGGGGGCCGGGAATGAGCAGTTCTTC NA TRBD2 TRBJ2-1 TRBV5-6
CASSLAGLSHEQFF TGTGCCAGCAGCTTAGCCGGGCTTAGTCATGAGCAGTTCTTC NA NA TRBJ2-1 TRBV11-2
CASSLESASPLHF TGCGCCAGCAGCTTAGAGTCTGCCTCACCCCTCCACTTT NA NA TRBJ1-6 TRBV5-1
CAWSPGPDVGYTF TGTGCCTGGAGTCCGGGCCCCGACGTTGGCTACACCTTC NA NA TRBJ1-2 TRBV30
CASGRQPNTGELFF TGTGCCAGCGGCAGACAGCCGAACACCGGGGAGCTGTTTTTT few NA TRBJ2-2 TRBV6-5
CAISPGTGEQFF TGTGCCATCAGTCCCGGGACAGGCGAGCAGTTCTTC NA TRBD1 TRBJ2-1 TRBV10-3
CASSEMTGAGETQYF TGTGCCAGCAGTGAGATGACAGGGGCGGGAGAGACCCAGTACTTC NA TRBD1 TRBJ2-5 TRBV2
CASSFRGGGNTEAFF TGCGCCAGCAGCTTCAGGGGCGGGGGGAACACTGAAGCTTTTTTT NA NA TRBJ1-1 TRBV5-1
CASRDSLSNEKLFF TGCGCCAGCAGGGACAGCCTATCTAATGAAAAACTGTTTTTT NA NA TRBJ1-4 TRBV5-1
CASSPPWRLSNNEQFF TGTGCCAGCAGCCCCCCGTGGAGGTTGTCGAACAATGAGCAGTTCTTC NA NA TRBJ2-1 TRBV7-9
CATSRGGGVSDIQYF TGTGCCACCAGCAGAGGCGGGGGGGTGTCGGACATTCAGTACTTC NA TRBD2 TRBJ2-4 TRBV15
CASGGRPSQETQYF TGTGCCAGCGGGGGAAGACCGTCACAAGAGACCCAGTACTTC NA NA TRBJ2-5 TRBV5-5
CASSKSPTSPDKYNEQFF TGTGCCAGCAGCAAATCCCCGACTAGCCCGGATAAATACAATGAGCAGTTCTTC NA NA TRBJ2-1 TRBV21-1
CASSLNQPGTPEAFF TGTGCCAGCAGCCTCAACCAACCCGGGACTCCCGAAGCTTTCTTT NA NA TRBJ1-1 TRBV11-3
CASSLRRTGESTDTQYF TGTGCCAGCAGCTTACGCAGGACAGGGGAAAGCACAGATACGCAGTATTTT NA TRBD1 TRBJ2-3 TRBV7-6
CSASGSYEQYF TGCAGCGCCTCGGGCTCCTACGAGCAGTACTTC NA NA TRBJ2-7 TRBV20-1
CASSLHEGPPYEQYF TGTGCCAGCAGCCTCCACGAGGGCCCCCCCTACGAGCAGTACTTC NA NA TRBJ2-7 TRBV7-3
CASSPSASTDTQYF TGTGCCAGCAGCCCTTCGGCTAGCACAGATACGCAGTATTTT NA NA TRBJ2-3 TRBV13
CASRMGTVAFF TGTGCCAGCAGAATGGGGACTGTAGCTTTCTTT once NA TRBJ1-1 TRBV6-5
CASSLMGGNNEKLFF TGTGCCAGCAGCTTAATGGGTGGGAATAATGAAAAACTGTTTTTT NA NA TRBJ1-4 TRBV7-8
CASGRTVSNQPQHF TGTGCCAGCGGTAGGACAGTTAGCAATCAGCCCCAGCATTTT NA NA TRBJ1-5 TRBV28
CASSYSHRTYEQYF TGTGCCAGCAGTTACAGCCACAGGACCTACGAGCAGTACTTC once NA TRBJ2-7 TRBV6-6
CASSLEVRGEQYF TGTGCCAGCAGCTTAGAGGTTCGGGGCGAGCAGTACTTC few NA TRBJ2-7 TRBV7-8
CASSLKRGPLDEQYF TGTGCCAGCAGCTTAAAGCGGGGCCCTCTAGACGAGCAGTACTTC once TRBD2 TRBJ2-7 TRBV7-2
CASSLGTGDEKLFF TGCGCCAGCAGCCTCGGGACAGGAGATGAAAAACTGTTTTTT NA TRBD1 TRBJ1-4 TRBV5-1
CASSIPSGRTDTQYF TGTGCCAGTAGTATCCCCAGCGGGAGAACAGATACGCAGTATTTT NA TRBD2 TRBJ2-3 TRBV19
CASSLYLAGALSSQPQHF TGCGCCAGCAGTCTGTACTTGGCAGGGGCCCTATCTAGTCAGCCCCAGCATTTT NA NA TRBJ1-5 TRBV4-1
CASSWTDGGYGYTF TGTGCCAGCAGTTGGACAGATGGTGGCTATGGCTACACCTTC NA NA TRBJ1-2 TRBV27
CASWGDQETQYF TGTGCCTCCTGGGGGGACCAAGAGACCCAGTACTTC NA NA TRBJ2-5 TRBV6-1
CASSTRPGQADYEQYF TGTGCCAGCAGCACCCGACCGGGACAGGCAGACTACGAGCAGTACTTC few TRBD1 TRBJ2-7 TRBV5-8
CASSVGTNYGYTF TGTGCCAGCAGCGTAGGTACTAACTATGGCTACACCTTC NA NA TRBJ1-2 TRBV28
CASTRSSYEQYF TGTGCCAGCACCAGGAGCTCCTACGAGCAGTACTTC NA NA TRBJ2-7 TRBV7-2
CASSPAGGGYGYTF TGTGCCAGCAGTCCAGCGGGAGGCGGATATGGCTACACCTTC NA NA TRBJ1-2 TRBV7-6
CASSLFTPDTQYF TGTGCCAGCAGCTTATTTACCCCAGATACGCAGTATTTT NA NA TRBJ2-3 TRBV7-9
CASTQPARGVQAFF TGTGCCAGCACCCAACCCGCCCGGGGGGTTCAAGCTTTCTTT NA NA TRBJ1-1 TRBV2
CAVRRDGGNEKLFF TGTGCCGTTCGCCGGGACGGAGGTAATGAAAAACTGTTTTTT NA NA TRBJ1-4 TRBV6-1
CASSGGAFNSPLHF TGTGCCTCCTCGGGGGGCGCTTTTAATTCACCCCTCCACTTT NA NA TRBJ1-6 TRBV6-6
CASSLEKTQYF TGTGCCAGCTCCCTAGAGAAGACCCAGTACTTC NA NA TRBJ2-5 TRBV18
CSVAQGGRWNEQFF TGCAGCGTTGCTCAGGGGGGTCGGTGGAATGAGCAGTTCTTC NA NA TRBJ2-1 TRBV29-1
CASSLIGLNEKLFF TGTGCCAGCAGCTTAATAGGGTTAAATGAAAAACTGTTTTTT NA NA TRBJ1-4 TRBV7-8
CASSLRPTDTQYF TGTGCCAGCAGCTTACGACCCACAGATACGCAGTATTTT NA NA TRBJ2-3 TRBV7-2
CSVINTDTQYF TGCAGCGTTATTAACACAGATACGCAGTATTTT NA NA TRBJ2-3 TRBV29-1
CASSWTRDNQPQHF TGTGCCAGCAGCTGGACAAGAGATAATCAGCCCCAGCATTTT NA NA TRBJ1-5 TRBV28
CASSDSRASEQYF TGCGCCAGCAGTGACTCCAGGGCGAGCGAGCAGTACTTC NA NA TRBJ2-7 TRBV10-2
CASSKVTGTGALEQYF TGTGCCAGCTCGAAGGTAACCGGGACAGGGGCCTTAGAGCAGTACTTC NA TRBD1 TRBJ2-7 TRBV18
CASSLNTGGVSYEQYF TGCGCCAGCAGCTTGAACACAGGGGGGGTATCCTACGAGCAGTACTTC NA NA TRBJ2-7 TRBV5-1
CASSLSWTNQGNEQFF TGTGCCAGCAGCTTATCGTGGACAAACCAAGGCAATGAGCAGTTCTTC NA NA TRBJ2-1 TRBV7-3
CASSPPAGTNYGYTF TGTGCCAGCTCACCACCGGCAGGGACCAACTATGGCTACACCTTC NA NA TRBJ1-2 TRBV18
CASSLVAGAIYNEQFF TGTGCCAGCAGTTTGGTAGCGGGCGCCATCTACAATGAGCAGTTCTTC NA TRBD2 TRBJ2-1 TRBV27